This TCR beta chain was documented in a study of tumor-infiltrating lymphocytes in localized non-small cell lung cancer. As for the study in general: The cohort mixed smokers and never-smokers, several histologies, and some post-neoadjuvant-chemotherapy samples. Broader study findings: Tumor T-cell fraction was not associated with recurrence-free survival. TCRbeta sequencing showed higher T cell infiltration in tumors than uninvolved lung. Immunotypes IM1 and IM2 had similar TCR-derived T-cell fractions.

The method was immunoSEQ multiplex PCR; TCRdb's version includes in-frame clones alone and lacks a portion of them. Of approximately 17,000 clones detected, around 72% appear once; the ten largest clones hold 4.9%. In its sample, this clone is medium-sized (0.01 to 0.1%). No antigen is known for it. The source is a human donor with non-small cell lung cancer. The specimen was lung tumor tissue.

The CDR3 nucleotides are TGCGCCAGCAGCTTGAGGACCGATGAGGAGCAGTACTTC. Its translation is CASSLRTDEEQYF. This chain joins TRBV5-1 and TRBJ2-7; no clear D gene. The length of the CDR3 is 13 residues. Germline CDR1 and CDR2: SGHRS and YFSETQ. The germline V and J ends were trimmed by 1 base and 7 bases, with 12 bases remaining between them.